The 24 T cell receptor beta chains below were found in one sample sequenced in a study of T cell repertoires in cytomegalovirus infection. TCRdb used MiXCR to reprocess the reads, holding one entry per CDR3 protein. The sample carries over 150,000 distinct CDR3 sequences, about 20% recorded once. Sequenced sample: PBMCs. These receptor sequences come from a human donor in good health (CMV status not recorded). Some clones in this sample may be carry-over from other donors' samples.

This clonotype was observed many times. V gene TRBV11-3 combines with J gene TRBJ2-7; TRBD2 matches 13 bases. The CDR3 sequence is 15 residues long. Germline V lookup: CDR1 SGHNT, CDR2 YENEEA. The V gene end was trimmed by 6 bases and the J gene end by 6 bases; junction bases not matched to a gene: 8. CDR3 DNA sequence: TGTGCCAGCAGTTACGGACTAGCGGGAGTCCGCGAGCAGTACTTC. Amino acids: CASSYGLAGVREQYF.

This clonotype was seen a few times. CDR3 sequence: CASSQSGTGEDTQYF. The CDR3 DNA is TGCGCCAGCAGTCAATCCGGGACAGGGGAGGATACGCAGTATTTT. This chain joins TRBV23-1 and TRBJ2-3; TRBD1 agrees at 10 bases. TRBV23-1 is an ORF; its function is uncertain. The CDR3 spans 15 residues. After removal of 0 bases from V and 6 bases from J, the junction contained 3 bases not matched to a gene.

V gene TRBV5-6 combines with J gene TRBJ2-7, with a weak D call TRBD2 (6 bases). CDR1 is SGHDT and CDR2 is YYEEEE in the germline V gene. The length of the CDR3 is 17 residues. Trimming removed 4 bases at V and 7 bases at J, with 27 bases between. CDR3 bases: TGTGCCAGCAGCCCCCGCTCCCGGGACTCCCGGGGTTCGGAGCAGTACTTC. This translates into CASSPRSRDSRGSEQYF.

V is TRBV5-1 and J is TRBJ2-2; weak D call: TRBD2 (6 bases). V lost 1 base and J 1 base, leaving 8 bases between the germline ends. The CDR3 sequence is 15 residues long. Per germline, CDR1 SGHRS and CDR2 YFSETQ. The CDR3 DNA reads as TGCGCCAGCAGCTTGTGGGAGGTGAACACCGGGGAGCTGTTTTTT. Translating gives CASSLWEVNTGELFF. The full variable domain, rest sourced from reference TRBV5-1 and TRBJ2-2, is KAGVTQTPRYLIKTRGQQVTLSCSPISGHRSVSWYQQTPGQGLQFLFEYFSETQRNKGNFPGRFSGRQFSNSRSEMNVSTLELGDSALYLCASSLWEVNTGELFFGEGSRLTVL.

The chain employs TRBV15 and TRBJ2-7; 8 bases are shared with TRBD1. The J segment lost 5 bases and the V segment lost 2 bases, leaving 8 bases of the junction unmatched. Germline loops: CDR1 LNHNV, CDR2 YYDKDF (reference sequence). The CDR3 is 15 amino acids. CDR3 residues: CATSRYGQGLNEQYF. CDR3 bases: TGTGCCACCAGCAGATATGGACAGGGTCTAAACGAGCAGTACTTC.

This clonotype was found a few times. The chain carries TRBV20-1 and TRBJ1-5; 7 bases align to TRBD1. The CDR3 is 13 residues long. The V gene's germline CDR1 is DFQATT and CDR2 SNEGSKA (reference sequence). With 5 bases clipped from V and 0 bases from J, the junction kept 1 base outside the gene matches. CDR3 DNA: TGCAGTGCTTGGGACAGTAGCAATCAGCCCCAGCATTTT. Its protein product is CSAWDSSNQPQHF.

There are many counts of this clonotype. The chain combines TRBV7-3 with TRBJ2-1; 11 bases line up with TRBD2. CDR1 is SGHTA and CDR2 is FQGTGA in the germline V gene. CDR3 length: 18 residues. V was pared by 1 base and J by 6 bases, with 11 bases of the junction left unmatched. The CDR3 is CASSLIPPTSGSPNEQFF. The CDR3 coding sequence is TGTGCCAGCAGCTTAATACCCCCCACTAGCGGGAGTCCCAATGAGCAGTTCTTC.

This clonotype came up a few times. The genes are TRBV10-3 and TRBJ2-1; 10 bases map to TRBD2. Germline CDR1 and CDR2: ENHRY and SYGVKD. Trimming cost V 3 bases and J 9 bases; bases outside gene matches: 5. The CDR3 consists of 14 residues. CDR3 nucleotides: TGTGCCATCAGTGAAGCGGGAGGGCCAGGTGAGCAGTTCTTC. This codes for CAISEAGGPGEQFF.

This clonotype was seen ten or more times. This chain links TRBV7-8 with TRBJ2-3; no definite D call. The CDR3 length is 14 residues. Per the germline V gene, CDR1 is SGHVS and CDR2 is FQNEAQ. Trimming removed 1 base at V and 4 bases at J, with 9 bases between. The CDR3 loop reads CASSLEMFPDTQYF. In DNA form, the CDR3 reads TGTGCCAGCAGCTTAGAAATGTTCCCAGATACGCAGTATTTT.

This clonotype showed up many times. The chain links TRBV6-1 to TRBJ1-2, with unresolved D. The germline CDR1 and CDR2 sequences are MNHNS and SASEGT. The CDR3 loop spans 13 amino acids. V lost 1 base and J lost 4, with 7 bases in between. As DNA, the CDR3 is TGTGCCAGCAGTGAAGGCCGGTTCTATGGCTACACCTTC. Encoded protein: CASSEGRFYGYTF.

The J gene is TRBJ2-7, the V gene TRBV20-1, with 9 positions matching TRBD1. The germline V gene has CDR1 DFQATT and CDR2 SNEGSKA (reference sequence). This CDR3 contains 13 residues. The V gene end was trimmed by 3 bases and the J gene end by 5 bases; junction bases not matched to a gene: 5. CDR3 region: CSARTGGIDEQYF. The CDR3 bases are TGCAGTGCTAGGACAGGGGGTATCGACGAGCAGTACTTC.

J is TRBJ2-7 and V is TRBV20-1; D is uncertain. Between the trimmed V and J ends, which lost 3 bases and 2 bases, there was a span of 14 bases. Germline CDR1 and CDR2: DFQATT and SNEGSKA (reference sequence). This CDR3 has 14 amino acids. DNA for the CDR3: TGCAGTGCTAGCCTGGGGTCAAGGCCCTACGAGCAGTACTTC. This encodes CSASLGSRPYEQYF.

This clonotype was seen ten or more times. This rearrangement joins TRBV28 to TRBJ2-1, with D maybe TRBD2 (6 bases). The V gene's germline CDR1 is MDHEN and CDR2 SYDVKM. This CDR3 region has 13 residues. V dropped 7 bases and J dropped 9 bases, with 16 bases sitting between them. The CDR3 region has the DNA TGTGCCAGCACCCTCGGGAGAGGACTTGAGCAGTTCTTC. This sequence encodes CASTLGRGLEQFF.

This clonotype was counted a few times. V usage is TRBV19 and J usage is TRBJ2-1; TRBD1 aligns across 8 bases. V lost 6 bases and J lost 4; bases outside the gene matches: 14. The CDR3 runs to 17 residues. Germline V gene sequence: CDR1 LNHDA, CDR2 SQIVND (reference sequence). The CDR3 loop reads CASSMRGRDRLYNEQFF. The CDR3 DNA reads as TGTGCCAGTAGCATGAGGGGCCGGGACAGGTTATACAATGAGCAGTTCTTC.

This clonotype was counted at least ten times. The CDR3 sequence: CASSEAHDDFSPLHF. CDR3 DNA sequence: TGTGCCAGCAGTGAAGCCCACGATGATTTTTCACCCCTCCACTTT. V and J are TRBV6-1 and TRBJ1-6, with D unclear. Germline CDR1 and CDR2: MNHNS and SASEGT. The CDR3 runs to 15 residues. V lost 0 bases to trimming and J lost 9 bases, with 12 bases between them.

This clonotype has just a few counts. The gene calls are TRBV20-1 and TRBJ2-3; 7 bases match TRBD2. Germline trimming cut 6 bases from V and 1 base from J; bases unmatched to any gene: 7. Germline assignment: CDR1 DFQATT and CDR2 SNEGSKA (reference sequence). This CDR3 spans 14 amino acids. The CDR3 loop is CSATSDSGTDTQYF. In nucleotides, the CDR3 is TGCAGTGCCACTAGCGACTCTGGCACAGATACGCAGTATTTT.

This clonotype was seen just once. Given a much more abundant clone one base away, this may be a read error. The chain couples TRBV6-5 to TRBJ2-1; 9 nucleotides agree with TRBD2. The CDR3 totals 17 residues. V shed 5 bases, J shed 6 bases, and the junction held 14 bases outside the gene matches. The germline gives CDR1 MNHEY, CDR2 SVGAGI. The CDR3 DNA is TGTGCCAGCAGTCACCATGGTCTAGCGGGGCGGCTCAATGAGCAGTTCTTC. Protein sequence: CASSHHGLAGRLNEQFF.

This sequence joins TRBV20-1 and TRBJ1-2; D not resolved. This CDR3 has 12 residues. Trimming took 3 bases from V and 8 from J, leaving 13 bases between them. Germline V gene data show CDR1 as DFQATT and CDR2 as SNEGSKA (reference sequence). Written as DNA, the CDR3 is TGCAGTGCTAGTCAACAGCGCGGGGGCTACACCTTC. It codes for CSASQQRGGYTF.

DNA of the CDR3: TGTGCCAGCAGCGCCCCAGAGGGTTGGGCTGGCTACACCTTC. Translation gives CASSAPEGWAGYTF. The V gene is TRBV11-2, the J gene TRBJ1-2, with D unresolved. Trimming cost V 5 bases and J 7 bases, with 17 bases left between them. The V gene's germline CDR1 is SGHAT and CDR2 FQNNGV. This CDR3 is built from 14 residues.

The gene calls are TRBV20-1 and TRBJ2-1; 7 nucleotides agree with TRBD2. The CDR3 consists of 15 residues. CDR1 and CDR2 (germline): DFQATT, SNEGSKA (reference sequence). V lost 3 bases and J lost 6; bases outside the gene matches: 11. The CDR3 DNA reads TGCAGTGCTAGTCTGGGGCGGGGGAGACCCAATGAGCAGTTCTTC. It specifies CSASLGRGRPNEQFF.

CDR3 bases: TGTGCCATCAAGGTATTGGACGGCACTTTCTATGGCTACACCTTC. This sequence encodes CAIKVLDGTFYGYTF. The V and J genes are TRBV10-3 and TRBJ1-2; D is ambiguous. The CDR3 runs to 15 residues. Germline values: CDR1 ENHRY, CDR2 SYGVKD. The V and J ends lost 7 bases and 4 bases respectively, with 19 bases between them.

This clonotype was observed a few times. V gene TRBV6-6 combines with J gene TRBJ2-5, with 12 nucleotides matching TRBD2. Germline lookup yields CDR1 MNHNY and CDR2 SVGAGI (reference sequence). The CDR3 has 16 residues. V gave up 8 bases and J gave up 0 bases; unmatched junction bases: 7. DNA for the CDR3: TGTGCCAGCTGTCGGACTAGCGGGATAAACCAAGAGACCCAGTACTTC. Its protein product is CASCRTSGINQETQYF.

This clonotype was observed at least ten times. The chain has TRBV7-9 and TRBJ2-7, with D perhaps matching TRBD1 (6 bases). This CDR3 is 12 amino acids long. Trimming removed 10 bases from V and 2 bases from J, with 12 bases in between. Germline loops: CDR1 SEHNR, CDR2 FQNEAQ (reference sequence). The CDR3 here is CATEDRTYEQYF. The CDR3 coding sequence is TGTGCCACTGAGGACAGAACCTACGAGCAGTACTTC. The full variable domain, in which reference TRBV7-9 and TRBJ2-7 provide the parts outside the CDR3, is DTGVSQNPRHKITKRGQNVTFRCDPISEHNRLYWYRQTLGQGPEFLTYFQNEAQLEKSRLLSDRFSAERPKGSFSTLEIQRTEQGDSAMYLCATEDRTYEQYFGPGTRLTVT.

There are a few counts of this clonotype. The chain couples TRBV7-9 to TRBJ1-1, with unresolved D. Germline V gene lookup returns CDR1 SEHNR and CDR2 FQNEAQ (reference sequence). The V end lost 0 bases, the J end lost 7 bases, and 18 bases lay between the germline ends. The CDR3 length is 16 residues. In nucleotides, the CDR3 is TGTGCCAGCAGCTTAGCGCTCTCAGGCCTAAGGAGTGAAGCTTTCTTT. This encodes CASSLALSGLRSEAFF.